This TCR beta chain was recorded in a study of cytomegalovirus exposure and HLA in healthy donors. On the study more broadly: The study placed 80% to 90% of its 398 genotyped donors in the Caucasian-associated ancestry cluster.

60 Vbeta and 13 Jbeta primers were used in PCR. Only in-frame clones appear in the TCRdb table, and some are missing; sequencing was by immunoSEQ multiplex PCR. Of about 190,000 clones listed, roughly 83% are singletons. CDR3 length: 13 residues. CDR1 and CDR2 from the germline V gene are SEHNR and FQNEAQ (reference sequence). V was trimmed by 3 bases and J by 4 bases, leaving 6 bases between them. Broader study findings: The authors listed approximately 150 TCR beta chains as cytomegalovirus-associated.

About this clone: Its antigen is unknown.

J is TRBJ2-2 and V is TRBV7-9, with D unresolved. The sequencing sample was made of PBMCs. The clonotype originates from a boy younger than 18 in good health and CMV-seronegative. CDR3 DNA sequence: TGTGCCAGCAGCTTTCTTGTCACCGGGGAGCTGTTTTTT. The encoded protein is CASSFLVTGELFF.